This T cell receptor (beta chain) was found in a study of T cell responses to AZD1222 COVID-19 vaccine. General study points: Receipt of two AZD1222 doses was followed by a rise in Spike-specific TCR breadth and depth. Donors, mostly white British, included more females; clonal diversity was possibly underestimated.

The V gene's germline CDR1 is MNHEY and CDR2 SVGAGI. CDR3 length equals 15 residues. The ends lost 6 bases at V and 4 bases at J; junction bases unmatched: 8. To note about this clone: Antigen specificity is unknown.

Clones were sequenced by immunoSEQ multiplex PCR, and TCRdb holds only the in-frame ones, with some missing. Of roughly 150,000 clones in the sample, roughly 85% were seen once. This sample comprised peripheral blood, obtained 28 days after the second AZD1222 dose. The chain recombines TRBV6-5 with TRBJ1-5, with 8 bases that match TRBD1. The source is an adult who received the AZD1222 COVID-19 vaccine. For the CDR3, the DNA is TGTGCCAGCAGACGGGACAGGCTGGGGAATCAGCCCCAGCATTTT. It is translated as CASRRDRLGNQPQHF.